This is a list of T cell receptor beta chains from one sample in a study of T-cell reconstitution after alpha-beta-depleted transplantation in children. TCRdb fed the PCR reads into MiXCR, producing one record per CDR3 protein. Here the sample spans around 300,000 distinct CDR3 sequences, around 25% being singletons. Specimen: PBMCs, mostly from graft donor cells, collected 180 days after TCRalphabeta/CD19-depleted stem cell transplant. These receptors all stem from a male patient under 18 who had a stem cell transplant for acute lymphoblastic leukemia, so the T cells may come from the graft donor. CDR3s include the opening cysteine and the closing phenylalanine or tryptophan. Each record gives: CDR3 protein, CDR3 DNA, V gene, clone size, D gene, J gene. The D gene is left open where the match is weak. Clone size, where shown, is once, few, many, or a class for clones that have expanded.

CASSVRSGGMTDTQYF TGCGCCAGCAGCGTCCGTTCAGGGGGCATGACAGATACGCAGTATTTT TRBV5-1 . TRBD1 TRBJ2-3
CSARRRVIVYNEQFF TGCAGTGCTAGACGACGGGTTATAGTGTACAATGAGCAGTTCTTC TRBV20-1 . . TRBJ2-1
CASRPEGGSAEAFF TGCGCCAGCAGACCGGAAGGGGGGAGTGCTGAAGCTTTCTTT TRBV5-1 few . TRBJ1-1
CASSLRGYSHTGELFF TGCGCCAGCAGCCTCCGGGGCTACTCCCACACCGGGGAGCTGTTTTTT TRBV5-1 many . TRBJ2-2
CASSIAGRSGANVLTF TGCGCCAGCAGCATAGCGGGTCGCTCTGGGGCCAACGTCCTGACTTTC TRBV5-1 . TRBD2 TRBJ2-6
CASKATGYEQYF TGTGCCAGCAAGGCCACTGGTTACGAGCAGTACTTC TRBV2 few . TRBJ2-7
CASRTLTGSRELFF TGCGCCAGCAGAACATTGACGGGGTCCCGGGAGCTGTTTTTT TRBV5-1 . . TRBJ2-2
CASSVVGNTGELFF TGTGCCAGCAGCGTAGTGGGAAACACCGGGGAGCTGTTTTTT TRBV9 few . TRBJ2-2
CASRGRGELFF TGTGCCAGCCGGGGCCGTGGGGAGCTGTTTTTT TRBV11-3 few . TRBJ2-2
CASSNRGANVLTF TGTGCCAGCAGTAACCGTGGGGCCAACGTCCTGACTTTC TRBV12-3/TRBV12-4 few . TRBJ2-6
CASSLPRVPGELFF TGTGCCAGCAGTTTACCGAGGGTTCCCGGGGAGCTGTTTTTT TRBV27 . . TRBJ2-2
CASSRGLVDETQYF TGTGCCAGCAGCCGGGGACTAGTCGATGAGACCCAGTACTTC TRBV12-3/TRBV12-4 few TRBD2 TRBJ2-5
CASSYSTSGNRNEQFF TGTGCCAGCAGTTACTCGACTAGCGGGAATCGGAATGAGCAGTTCTTC TRBV6-5 few TRBD2 TRBJ2-1
CASSVEVLAYNEQFF TGTGCCAGCAGCGTTGAGGTCCTGGCATACAATGAGCAGTTCTTC TRBV5-6 few . TRBJ2-1
CASSDQFVGVKDGYTF TGTGCCAGCAGTGATCAGTTCGTTGGAGTAAAGGATGGCTACACCTTC TRBV25-1 . . TRBJ1-2
CASGGAGTDTQYF TGTGCCAGCGGCGGGGCGGGCACAGATACGCAGTATTTT TRBV27 . . TRBJ2-3
CASSTLGGVYEQYF TGCGCCAGCAGCACCCTTGGGGGAGTCTACGAGCAGTACTTC TRBV5-1 . . TRBJ2-7
CATSRAAGGTGELFF TGTGCCACCAGCAGAGCGGCAGGGGGCACCGGGGAGCTGTTTTTT TRBV15 . TRBD1 TRBJ2-2
CASTSTDTQYF TGCGCCAGCACGTCAACAGATACGCAGTATTTT TRBV5-1 many . TRBJ2-3
CASSLIGSRGRTGELFF TGTGCCAGCAGTTTGATCGGATCCAGGGGTCGTACCGGGGAGCTGTTTTTT TRBV12-3/TRBV12-4 few . TRBJ2-2
CASSFAGQVHSGANVLTF TGTGCCAGCAGTTTCGCGGGACAGGTCCACTCTGGGGCCAACGTCCTGACTTTC TRBV12-3/TRBV12-4 . TRBD1 TRBJ2-6